Listed below are T cell receptor beta chains from one sample, sequenced in a study of shared clonotypes between healthy human individuals. The method was immunoSEQ multiplex PCR; TCRdb's version includes in-frame clones alone and lacks a portion of them. The repertoire holds over a million clones, with around 76% as singletons. The sequencing sample was made of memory CD4+ T cells sorted from blood. The receptors originated from a man between 18 and 35 years old in good health. CDR3s include the opening cysteine and the closing phenylalanine or tryptophan. Fields, in order: V gene, D gene, J gene, clone size, CDR3 protein, CDR3 DNA. A D gene is named only where the DNA matches it firmly. Not all rows give a size; the values are once, few, many and, for expanded clones, a class.

>TRBV2|-|TRBJ2-2|-
CASAWTGTREASGELFF
TGTGCCAGCGCCTGGACAGGGACTAGGGAGGCCTCCGGGGAGCTGTTTTTT
>TRBV11-3|TRBD2|TRBJ2-2|-
CASSRGLAPGELFF
TGTGCCAGCAGCCGCGGACTAGCTCCCGGGGAGCTGTTTTTT
>TRBV19|-|TRBJ2-3|-
CASTGFADTQYF
TGTGCCAGTACAGGGTTTGCAGATACGCAGTATTTT
>TRBV5-4|-|TRBJ2-7|-
CASSWPYGDWAYEQYF
TGTGCCAGCAGCTGGCCATACGGCGATTGGGCCTACGAGCAGTACTTC
>TRBV18|-|TRBJ1-3|once
CASSPRSPLELGSGNTIYF
TGTGCCAGCTCACCACGGTCCCCCTTGGAGCTTGGCTCTGGAAACACCATATATTTT
>TRBV6-5|TRBD2|TRBJ2-2|few
CASRILSGYTGELFF
TGTGCCAGCAGGATACTTAGCGGGTACACCGGGGAGCTGTTTTTT
>TRBV19|TRBD1|TRBJ2-7|-
CASSKGQGGEQYF
TGTGCCAGTAGTAAAGGACAGGGGGGCGAGCAGTACTTC
>TRBV6-6|-|TRBJ2-7|once
CASSGSSYEQYF
TGTGCCAGCTCGGGAAGCTCCTACGAGCAGTACTTC
>TRBV27|-|TRBJ1-5|-
CASRVASNQPQHF
TGTGCCAGCCGGGTCGCTAGCAATCAGCCCCAGCATTTT
>TRBV5-6|-|TRBJ2-7|-
CASSSAGQSYEQYF
TGTGCCAGCAGCTCAGCGGGACAGTCCTACGAGCAGTACTTC
>TRBV19|-|TRBJ2-5|few
CASSIGYPGRTQETQYF
TGTGCCAGTAGTATAGGTTACCCGGGACGGACTCAAGAGACCCAGTACTTC
>TRBV28|-|TRBJ1-1|-
CASSRRRILHTEAFF
TGTGCCAGCAGTCGAAGACGAATCCTGCACACTGAAGCTTTCTTT
>TRBV9|TRBD1|TRBJ2-7|-
CASSPLDRAREQYF
TGTGCCAGCAGCCCCTTAGACAGGGCGAGGGAGCAGTACTTC
>TRBV9|-|TRBJ2-7|-
CASSAQAMSSYEQYF
TGTGCCAGCAGCGCCCAGGCAATGAGCTCCTACGAGCAGTACTTC
>TRBV5-1|-|TRBJ1-1|-
CASSLGLNTEAFF
TGCGCCAGCAGCCTGGGACTAAACACTGAAGCTTTCTTT
>TRBV18|TRBD1|TRBJ2-7|-
CASSRSGGTYEQYF
TGTGCCAGCTCACGGTCAGGGGGTACCTACGAGCAGTACTTC
>TRBV15|-|TRBJ2-7|-
CATSRAGSYEQYF
TGTGCCACCAGCAGAGCCGGGAGCTACGAGCAGTACTTC
>TRBV15|TRBD1|TRBJ1-6|-
CATSRDRGSSPLHF
TGTGCCACCAGCCGAGACAGGGGAAGTTCACCCCTCCACTTT
>TRBV4-1|-|TRBJ2-1|-
CASSQEPGRGQYNEQFF
TGCGCCAGCAGCCAAGAACCGGGGCGGGGACAGTACAATGAGCAGTTCTTC
>TRBV28|TRBD1|TRBJ1-6|-
CASSDPGQVSNSPLHF
TGTGCCAGCAGTGACCCTGGACAGGTTTCTAATTCACCCCTCCACTTT
>TRBV7-8|-|TRBJ2-1|-
CASSLEGGVTGEQFF
TGTGCCAGCAGCTTAGAAGGGGGAGTAACGGGTGAGCAGTTCTTC
>TRBV10-3|-|TRBJ2-1|-
CAINQRADNEQFF
TGTGCCATCAATCAGCGGGCAGACAATGAGCAGTTCTTC
>TRBV2|TRBD1|TRBJ1-2|-
CASRGTGAYGYTF
TGTGCCAGCAGGGGGACAGGGGCCTATGGCTACACCTTC
>TRBV27|-|TRBJ2-5|-
CASSLFSGQETQYF
TGTGCCAGCAGTTTATTCTCTGGCCAAGAGACCCAGTACTTC
>TRBV30|-|TRBJ1-5|few
CAWNGGADQPQHF
TGTGCCTGGAACGGAGGGGCTGATCAGCCCCAGCATTTT
>TRBV5-1|TRBD2|TRBJ2-1|-
CASSWDSAGGHEQFF
TGCGCCAGCAGCTGGGATTCAGCGGGAGGGCATGAGCAGTTCTTC
>TRBV27|TRBD1|TRBJ2-2|-
CASSSVNRPGQGVSNTGELFF
TGTGCCAGCAGTTCCGTCAACCGCCCCGGACAGGGGGTATCTAACACCGGGGAGCTGTTTTTT
>TRBV28|-|TRBJ1-2|-
CACGVVLRGYTF
TGTGCCTGCGGGGTTGTACTTAGGGGCTACACCTTC
>TRBV2|-|TRBJ2-3|-
CASNIQGADTQYF
TGTGCCAGCAATATCCAAGGCGCAGATACGCAGTATTTT
>TRBV5-6|TRBD1|TRBJ1-6|once
CASSYWTGSSYNSPLHF
TGTGCCAGCAGCTACTGGACAGGGAGCTCCTATAATTCACCCCTCCACTTT
>TRBV5-4|TRBD2|TRBJ2-5|-
CASRPGLVGALKTQYF
TGTGCCAGCAGGCCGGGACTAGTGGGTGCTCTGAAGACCCAGTACTTC
>TRBV5-6|TRBD1|TRBJ1-5|-
CASSLGGQGILTQPQHF
TGTGCCAGCAGCTTGGGGGGACAGGGGATTTTGACGCAGCCCCAGCATTTT
>TRBV29-1|-|TRBJ2-5|-
CSAGGEKRSQYF
TGCAGCGCCGGTGGGGAGAAGCGGTCCCAGTACTTC
>TRBV21-1|-|TRBJ2-5|-
CASSKAGGYQETQYF
TGTGCCAGCAGCAAAGCGGGGGGGTACCAAGAGACCCAGTACTTC
>TRBV5-5|TRBD1|TRBJ1-1|-
CASSSDRGLVNTEAFF
TGTGCCAGCAGTTCTGACAGGGGGCTTGTGAACACTGAAGCTTTCTTT
>TRBV6-5|-|TRBJ1-2|-
CASKGVKGGYTF
TGTGCCAGCAAAGGGGTTAAGGGAGGCTACACCTTC
>TRBV5-6|-|TRBJ2-1|-
CASSFRPDGDEQFF
TGTGCCAGCAGCTTTCGACCAGACGGCGATGAGCAGTTCTTC
>TRBV5-1|-|TRBJ2-1|-
CASSPGSNEQFF
TGCGCCAGCAGTCCGGGGTCAAATGAGCAGTTCTTC
>TRBV6-1|-|TRBJ1-6|-
CASSEQSWGSPLHF
TGTGCCAGCAGTGAACAGTCATGGGGGTCACCCCTCCACTTT
>TRBV18|-|TRBJ2-3|-
CASSPTYSSTDTQYF
TGTGCCAGCTCACCTACTTATTCTAGCACAGATACGCAGTATTTT
>TRBV2|TRBD2|TRBJ2-1|-
CASSSDRGAYNEQFF
TGTGCCAGCAGTTCTGATCGGGGGGCCTACAATGAGCAGTTCTTC
>TRBV5-1|TRBD1|TRBJ2-1|-
CASSPSTGFKNEQFF
TGCGCCAGCAGCCCGTCGACAGGGTTCAAGAATGAGCAGTTCTTC
>TRBV10-3|-|TRBJ1-5|few
CAISGDTAQPQHF
TGTGCCATCAGCGGGGACACGGCCCAGCCCCAGCATTTT
>TRBV5-1|TRBD2|TRBJ2-7|-
CASSLKRGDSYEQYF
TGCGCCAGCAGTCTCAAGCGGGGGGACTCCTACGAGCAGTACTTC
>TRBV5-1|-|TRBJ2-1|-
CASTPGDPYNEQFF
TGCGCCAGCACTCCCGGGGACCCCTACAATGAGCAGTTCTTC
>TRBV4-1|-|TRBJ1-4|-
CASSQGYSLLVRTNEKLFF
TGCGCCAGCAGCCAGGGGTATTCCCTCCTTGTCAGGACTAATGAAAAACTGTTTTTT